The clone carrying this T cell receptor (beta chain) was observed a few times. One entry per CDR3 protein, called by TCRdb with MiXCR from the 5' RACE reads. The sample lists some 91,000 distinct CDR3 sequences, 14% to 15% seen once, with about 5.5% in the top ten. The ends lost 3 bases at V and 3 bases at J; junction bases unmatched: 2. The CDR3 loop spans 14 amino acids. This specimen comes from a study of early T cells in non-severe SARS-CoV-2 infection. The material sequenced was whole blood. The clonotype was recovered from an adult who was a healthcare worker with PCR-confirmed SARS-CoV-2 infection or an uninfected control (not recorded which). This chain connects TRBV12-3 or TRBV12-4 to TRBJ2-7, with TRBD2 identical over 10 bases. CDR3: CASSFRLAGYEQYF. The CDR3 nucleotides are TGTGCCAGCAGTTTCAGACTAGCGGGCTACGAGCAGTACTTC.